A selection of T cell receptor beta chains follows, all from one sample in a study of blood T cell repertoires in COVID-19. TCRdb's table, derived via immunoSEQ multiplex PCR, lists solely in-frame clones and lacks some. The table lists approximately 230,000 clones, 70% to 85% of them singletons, with nearly 9% in the top ten. The specimen was peripheral blood. All receptors derive from a man older than 75 with acute or convalescent COVID-19. Each CDR3 is given with its conserved first and last residue. The D gene is left open where the match is weak. A row's size may be missing; if present it is once, few, many or a size class.

J gene	CDR3 length	V gene	clone size	D gene	CDR3 DNA	CDR3 protein
TRBJ2-2	15	TRBV5-6	.	TRBD1	TGTGCCAGCAGCCTGGGACAGGGGGTCGCCGGGGAGCTGTTTTTT	CASSLGQGVAGELFF
TRBJ2-7	14	TRBV27	once	.	TGTGCCAGCAGTCAACTCAGGGGATCTAGCGAGCAGTACTTC	CASSQLRGSSEQYF
TRBJ1-2	12	TRBV19	.	.	TGTGCCAGTAGTATACGACAGAGTGGCTACACCTTC	CASSIRQSGYTF
TRBJ2-3	15	TRBV6-5	.	.	TGTGCCAGCAGTCTTACCGGGACTTATTTCGATACGCAGTATTTT	CASSLTGTYFDTQYF
TRBJ1-2	14	TRBV19	.	TRBD1	TGTGCCAGTAGTAAGGGACAGCCTAACTATGGCTACACCTTC	CASSKGQPNYGYTF
TRBJ1-2	13	TRBV9	.	.	TGTGCCAGCAGCAGTAGTAGACAAGGCGGCTACACCTTC	CASSSSRQGGYTF
TRBJ1-5	14	TRBV19	.	.	TGTGCCAGTAGCCTTCAGGGAAATGGGCAGCCCCAGCATTTT	CASSLQGNGQPQHF
TRBJ1-5	17	TRBV6-1	.	TRBD1	TGTGCCAGCAGTGGAACAGGGGGCACGCTAGGCAATCAGCCCCAGCATTTT	CASSGTGGTLGNQPQHF
TRBJ2-3	13	TRBV6-1	.	.	TGTGCCAGCAGTGACATGTGGCCAGATACGCAGTATTTT	CASSDMWPDTQYF
TRBJ2-2	16	TRBV5-1	once	TRBD1	TGCGCCAGCAGCTCCCCGGGACAGGGGAACACCGGGGAGCTGTTTTTT	CASSSPGQGNTGELFF
TRBJ2-6	18	TRBV5-1	.	TRBD1	TGCGCCAGCAGCGGACCGGGACAGGTTGCTCCCGGGGCCAACGTCCTGACTTTC	CASSGPGQVAPGANVLTF
TRBJ2-3	16	TRBV7-9	.	TRBD2	TGTGCCAGCAGCGATGGCGGGAGGGCCCTCACAGATACGCAGTATTTT	CASSDGGRALTDTQYF
TRBJ2-3	17	TRBV4-1	.	TRBD2	TGCGCCAGCAGCCGCACAAGTAGCGGGGAAGGGGAAGATACGCAGTATTTT	CASSRTSSGEGEDTQYF
TRBJ1-1	13	TRBV18	.	.	TGTGCCAGCTCAAAGAACATGAACACTGAAGCTTTCTTT	CASSKNMNTEAFF
TRBJ1-4	15	TRBV9	.	TRBD1	TGTGCCAGCAGCGTCTCCGGGACAGGGGTAGGAAAACTGTTTTTT	CASSVSGTGVGKLFF
TRBJ2-7	14	TRBV7-2	.	.	TGTGCCAGCAGCCCCCGGCACAGGTCCTACGAGCAGTACTTC	CASSPRHRSYEQYF
TRBJ2-3	13	TRBV24-1	.	.	TGTGCCACCAGTCGAGGGTTCTCGGATACGCAGTATTTT	CATSRGFSDTQYF
TRBJ2-7	13	TRBV3-1/TRBV3-2	.	TRBD1	TGTGCCAGCATGAAACAGGGGGCCAACGAGCAGTACTTC	CASMKQGANEQYF
TRBJ1-5	13	TRBV6-5	once	.	TGTGCCAGCAGTTCCCGGGTCGGCCAGCCCCAGCATTTT	CASSSRVGQPQHF
TRBJ1-5	13	TRBV1	.	.	TGCACCAGCAGGTGGGGGGGGGATCAGCCCCAGCATTTT	CTSRWGGDQPQHF
TRBJ2-7	14	TRBV9	.	.	TGTGCCAGCAGCGTAGCTGACACCTCCTACGAGCAGTACTTC	CASSVADTSYEQYF
TRBJ1-2	14	TRBV7-2	.	.	TGTGCCAGCAGCTCCCGACGGGCTAACTATGGCTACACCTTC	CASSSRRANYGYTF